The T cell receptor (beta chain) described here comes from a study of shared clonotypes between healthy human individuals. The germline gives CDR1 SGDLS, CDR2 YYNGEE. Trimming removed 5 bases from V and 6 bases from J, with 14 bases in between. The CDR3 sequence is 14 residues long. Some clones are missing from TCRdb's copy, which holds only in-frame ones; the method was immunoSEQ multiplex PCR. This table holds approximately 1.5 million clones, about 98.5% found once. The V and J genes are TRBV9 and TRBJ1-4, with D unclear. What was sequenced was naive CD4+ T cells sorted from blood. The sample's subset: CD45RA+ positively selected. This sequence originates from a man between 25 and 39 years old in good health. The CDR3 nucleotides are TGTGCCAGCAGTAGAGACACGGGGTATGAAAAACTGTTTTTT. It yields the protein CASSRDTGYEKLFF.